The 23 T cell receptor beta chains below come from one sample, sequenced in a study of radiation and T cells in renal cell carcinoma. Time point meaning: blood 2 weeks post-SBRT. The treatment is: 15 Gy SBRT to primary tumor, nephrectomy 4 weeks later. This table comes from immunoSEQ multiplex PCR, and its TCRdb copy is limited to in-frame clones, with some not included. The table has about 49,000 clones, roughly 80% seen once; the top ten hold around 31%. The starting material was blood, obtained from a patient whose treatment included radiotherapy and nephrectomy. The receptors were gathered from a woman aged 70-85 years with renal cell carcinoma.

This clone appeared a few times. This chain's CDR3 is CASVGARGYTF. DNA for the CDR3: TGTGCCTCAGTGGGGGCTAGAGGCTACACCTTC. This chain uses TRBV6-7 with TRBJ1-2; D perhaps matches TRBD1 (6 bases). TRBV6-7 is reported as an ORF; its role is uncertain. The CDR3 contains 11 residues. V lost 11 bases, J lost 8 bases, and 15 bases lay in between.

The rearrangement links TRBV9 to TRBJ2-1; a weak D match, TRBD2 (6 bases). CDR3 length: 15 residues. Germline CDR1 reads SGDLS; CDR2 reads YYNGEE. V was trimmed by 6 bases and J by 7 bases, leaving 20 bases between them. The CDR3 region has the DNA TGTGCCAGCAATTCAAAGGGGCTAGCGTGGAATGAGCAGTTCTTC. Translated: CASNSKGLAWNEQFF.

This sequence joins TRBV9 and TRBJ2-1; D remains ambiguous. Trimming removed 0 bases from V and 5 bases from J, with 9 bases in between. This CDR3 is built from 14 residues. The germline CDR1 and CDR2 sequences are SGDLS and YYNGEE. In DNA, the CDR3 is TGTGCCAGCAGCGTAGGTTACATAGACAATGAGCAGTTCTTC. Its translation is CASSVGYIDNEQFF.

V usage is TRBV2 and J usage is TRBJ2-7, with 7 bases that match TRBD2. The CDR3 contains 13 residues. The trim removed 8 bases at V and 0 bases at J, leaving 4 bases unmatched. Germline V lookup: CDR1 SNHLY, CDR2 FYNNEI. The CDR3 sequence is CASGGRPSYEQYF. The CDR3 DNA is TGTGCCAGCGGCGGGAGACCCTCCTACGAGCAGTACTTC.

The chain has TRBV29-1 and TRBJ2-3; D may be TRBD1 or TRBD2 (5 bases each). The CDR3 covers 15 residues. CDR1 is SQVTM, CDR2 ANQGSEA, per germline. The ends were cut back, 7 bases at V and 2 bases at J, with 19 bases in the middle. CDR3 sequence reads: CSARSRDRYTDTQYF. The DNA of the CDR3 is TGCAGCGCTCGCTCCAGGGACCGTTACACAGATACGCAGTATTTT.

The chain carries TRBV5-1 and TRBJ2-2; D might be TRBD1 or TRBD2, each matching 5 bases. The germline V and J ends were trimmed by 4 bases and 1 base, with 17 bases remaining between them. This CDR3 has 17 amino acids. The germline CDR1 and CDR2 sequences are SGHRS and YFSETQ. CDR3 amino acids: CASSLSTGTGNTGELFF. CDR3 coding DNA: TGCGCCAGCAGCCTATCGACCGGGACGGGGAACACCGGGGAGCTGTTTTTT.

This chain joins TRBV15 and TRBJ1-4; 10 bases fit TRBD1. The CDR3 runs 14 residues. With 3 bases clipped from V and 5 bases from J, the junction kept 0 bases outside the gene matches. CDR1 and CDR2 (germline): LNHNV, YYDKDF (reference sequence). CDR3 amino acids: CATSRGQGNEKLFF. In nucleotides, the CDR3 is TGTGCCACCAGCAGGGGACAGGGGAATGAAAAACTGTTTTTT.

The CDR3 protein is CATGAGVQAVQGTGELFF. The DNA for the CDR3 is TGTGCCACTGGAGCCGGGGTTCAGGCGGTCCAGGGCACCGGGGAGCTGTTTTTT. The chain links TRBV19 to TRBJ2-2; D could derive from TRBD1 or TRBD2 (5 bases each). This CDR3 has 18 amino acids. Trimming removed 10 bases at V and 4 bases at J, with 28 bases between. The germline V gene encodes CDR1 LNHDA and CDR2 SQIVND (reference sequence).

CDR3 sequence reads: CASSQDLGAQGNTIYF. The CDR3 bases are TGTGCCAGCAGCCAAGATCTGGGAGCGCAGGGAAACACCATATATTTT. The rearrangement links TRBV4-2 to TRBJ1-3; the D is unclear. The V gene's germline CDR1 is LGHNA and CDR2 YNFKEQ. The CDR3 has 16 residues. The V gene lost 0 bases and the J gene lost 4 bases, with 13 bases spanning the gap.

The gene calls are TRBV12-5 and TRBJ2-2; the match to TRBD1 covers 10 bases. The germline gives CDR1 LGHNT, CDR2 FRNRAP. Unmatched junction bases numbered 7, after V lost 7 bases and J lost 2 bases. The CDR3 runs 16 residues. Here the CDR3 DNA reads TGTGCTAGTGTCGCCGGGGACAGGGGAAACACCGGGGAGCTGTTTTTT. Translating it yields CASVAGDRGNTGELFF.

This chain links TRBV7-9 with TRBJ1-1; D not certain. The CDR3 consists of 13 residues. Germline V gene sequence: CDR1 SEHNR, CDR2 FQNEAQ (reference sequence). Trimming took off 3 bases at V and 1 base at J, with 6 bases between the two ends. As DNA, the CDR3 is TGTGCCAGCAGCTTCAGACAGAACACTGAAGCTTTCTTT. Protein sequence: CASSFRQNTEAFF.

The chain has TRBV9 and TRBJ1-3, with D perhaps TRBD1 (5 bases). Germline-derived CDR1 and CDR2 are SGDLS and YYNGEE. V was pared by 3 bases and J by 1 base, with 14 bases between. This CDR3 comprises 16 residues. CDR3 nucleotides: TGTGCCAGCAGCGCGGGGCTCGGGGGGTCTGGAAACACCATATATTTT. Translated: CASSAGLGGSGNTIYF.

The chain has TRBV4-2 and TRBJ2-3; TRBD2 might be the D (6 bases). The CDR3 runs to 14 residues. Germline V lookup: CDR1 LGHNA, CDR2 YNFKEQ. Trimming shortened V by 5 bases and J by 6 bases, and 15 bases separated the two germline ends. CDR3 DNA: TGTGCCAGCAGCGCTGGGAGGAAGACTGATACGCAGTATTTT. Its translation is CASSAGRKTDTQYF.

CDR3 sequence reads: CAIRNSLGQGGSEQYF. DNA of the CDR3: TGTGCCATCAGGAATTCGTTAGGACAGGGTGGTTCCGAGCAGTACTTC. The V gene is TRBV10-3, the J gene TRBJ2-7; 8 bases align to TRBD1. Germline CDR1 ENHRY, CDR2 SYGVKD. This CDR3 region has 16 residues. V lost 6 bases and J lost 6; bases outside the gene matches: 16.

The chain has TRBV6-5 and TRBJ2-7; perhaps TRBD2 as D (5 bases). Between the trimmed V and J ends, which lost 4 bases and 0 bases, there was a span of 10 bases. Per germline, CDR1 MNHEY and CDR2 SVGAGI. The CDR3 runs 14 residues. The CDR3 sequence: CASSSPGISYEQYF. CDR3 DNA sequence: TGTGCCAGCAGTTCTCCGGGAATCTCCTACGAGCAGTACTTC.

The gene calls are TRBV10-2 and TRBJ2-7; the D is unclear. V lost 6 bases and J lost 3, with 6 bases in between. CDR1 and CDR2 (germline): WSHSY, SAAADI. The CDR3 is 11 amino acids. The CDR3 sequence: CASSANYEQYF. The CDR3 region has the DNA TGCGCCAGCAGCGCTAACTACGAGCAGTACTTC.

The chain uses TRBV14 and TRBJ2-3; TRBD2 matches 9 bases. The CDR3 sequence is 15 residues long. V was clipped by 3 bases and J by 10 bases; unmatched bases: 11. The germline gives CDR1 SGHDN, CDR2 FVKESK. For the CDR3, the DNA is TGTGCCAGCAGCCAGAGACTAGCGGCAAATGGGGCGCAGTATTTT. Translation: CASSQRLAANGAQYF.

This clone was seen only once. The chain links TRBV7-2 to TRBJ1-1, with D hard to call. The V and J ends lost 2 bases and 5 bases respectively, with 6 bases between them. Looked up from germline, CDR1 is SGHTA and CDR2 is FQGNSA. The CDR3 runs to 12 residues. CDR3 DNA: TGTGCCAGCAGCTTACGGCGGACTGAAGCTTTCTTT. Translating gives CASSLRRTEAFF.

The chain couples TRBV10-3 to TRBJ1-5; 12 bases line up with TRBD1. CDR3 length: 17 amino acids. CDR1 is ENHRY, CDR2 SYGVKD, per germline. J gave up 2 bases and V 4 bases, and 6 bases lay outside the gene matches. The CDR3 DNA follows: TGTGCCATCAGTGCCGGGACAGGGGGCGCGGGCAATCAGCCCCAGCATTTT. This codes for CAISAGTGGAGNQPQHF.

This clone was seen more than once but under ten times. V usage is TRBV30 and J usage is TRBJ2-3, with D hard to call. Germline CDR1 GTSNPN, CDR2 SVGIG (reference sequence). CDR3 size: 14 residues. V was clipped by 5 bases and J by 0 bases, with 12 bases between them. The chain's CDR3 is CAWAPGLSTDTQYF. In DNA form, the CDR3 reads TGTGCCTGGGCACCGGGCCTTAGCACAGATACGCAGTATTTT.

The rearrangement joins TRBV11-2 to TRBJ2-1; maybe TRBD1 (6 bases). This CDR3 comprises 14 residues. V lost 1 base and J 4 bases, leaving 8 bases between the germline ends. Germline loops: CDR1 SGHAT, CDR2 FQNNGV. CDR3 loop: CASSLGTVYNEQFF. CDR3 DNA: TGTGCCAGCAGCTTAGGGACAGTTTACAATGAGCAGTTCTTC.

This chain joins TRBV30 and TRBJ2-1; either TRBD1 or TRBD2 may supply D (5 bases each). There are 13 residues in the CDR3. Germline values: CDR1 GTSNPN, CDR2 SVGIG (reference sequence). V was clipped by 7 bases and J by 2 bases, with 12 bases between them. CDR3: CAYRGQTYNEQFF. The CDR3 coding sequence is TGTGCCTACCGGGGCCAGACCTACAATGAGCAGTTCTTC.

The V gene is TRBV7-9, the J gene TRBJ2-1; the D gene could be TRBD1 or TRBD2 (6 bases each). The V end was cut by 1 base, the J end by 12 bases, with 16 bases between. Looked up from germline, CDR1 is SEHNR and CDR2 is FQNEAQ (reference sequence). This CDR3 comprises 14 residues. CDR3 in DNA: TGTGCCAGCAGCTTAGAGGGGGGAGCTACCCCGCAGTTCTTC. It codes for CASSLEGGATPQFF.